This T cell receptor beta chain stems from a study of T cells in narcolepsy. Study-wide points: Autoreactive clonotypes reportedly recurred in blood of same and different patients, not controls. In some patient and control memory CD4+ samples, autoreactive clones were absent.

Trimming took 4 bases from V and 4 from J, leaving 13 bases between them. The CDR3 is made up of 14 amino acids. CDR1 and CDR2 from the germline V gene are LNHDA and SQIVND (reference sequence). With respect to this clone: Its cognate antigen is unknown.

Profiling relied on immunoSEQ multiplex PCR, and the TCRdb table lists in-frame clones only, not all of them. The data hold over 30,000 clones, with around 87% observed a single time. The clonotype comes from a human donor with narcolepsy. The J gene is TRBJ1-2, the V gene TRBV19; weak D call: TRBD1 (6 bases). The sequenced material came from CD45RA- memory CD4+ T cells from PBMCs. CDR3 sequence (DNA): TGTGCCAGTAGTACCCAACAGGGTTCCTATGGCTACACCTTC. This gives the protein CASSTQQGSYGYTF.